The source of this T cell receptor (beta chain) is a study of cytotoxic CD8 clonotypes in ibrutinib-treated CLL. Study as a whole: In all, about 11 patients were relapsed/refractory, fewer than 16 were treatment-naive and about 17 were IGHV unmutated. Partial response occurred in roughly 25 patients and complete response in 2; at median roughly 74 months, around 14 remained remitted and roughly 12 progressed.

This clone was detected a few times. This CDR3 comprises 14 residues. V lost 3 bases and J 7 bases, leaving 13 bases between the germline ends. CDR1 SGHNT and CDR2 YENEEA come from the germline V gene. The method was immunoSEQ multiplex PCR; TCRdb's version includes in-frame clones alone and lacks a portion of them. The data contain roughly 250,000 clones, under 80% of them singletons. This TCR was sampled from a human donor with chronic lymphocytic leukemia. The sequenced sample was PBMCs, obtained after 24 months of ibrutinib treatment. V is TRBV11-3 and J is TRBJ2-1; maybe TRBD2 (6 bases). The DNA of the CDR3 is TGTGCCAGCAGCTTTGGCCGGGCGGGAAATGAGCAGTTCTTC. It codes for CASSFGRAGNEQFF.